The sequence of this T cell receptor (beta chain) was determined in a study of T cell repertoires in cytomegalovirus infection. Overall study: Selection of CMV epitopes for the study included recently identified HLA-C-restricted and well-studied HLA-B-restricted ones. The public TCR beta signatures pointed to both CMV infection and matching HLA type. Study-wide results and caveats: Cumulative frequency of public TCR beta families picked out carriers of CMV plus the relevant HLA. In two of eight donors, the top clonotype was HLA-C-restricted CMV-specific.

CDR1 is LNHDA, CDR2 SQIVND, per germline (reference sequence). With 5 bases removed from V and 0 bases from J, the gap between germline ends came to 10 bases. The CDR3 has 14 residues. This clonotype appeared a few times. Its antigen is still unknown. MiXCR was run by TCRdb on the reads, yielding one entry per CDR3 protein. The sample records under 150,000 distinct CDR3 sequences, roughly 30% being singletons. The receptor was isolated from a human donor in good health (CMV status not recorded). Some clones in this sample may be carry-over from other donors' samples. The sequencing used CD8+ T cells from cultured PBMCs, collected from culture after CMV antigen stimulation. The V and J genes are TRBV19 and TRBJ1-1; D is unresolved. CDR3 sequence reads: CASSLRSMNTEAFF. The CDR3 DNA reads TGTGCCAGTAGTCTCCGGTCCATGAACACTGAAGCTTTCTTT.